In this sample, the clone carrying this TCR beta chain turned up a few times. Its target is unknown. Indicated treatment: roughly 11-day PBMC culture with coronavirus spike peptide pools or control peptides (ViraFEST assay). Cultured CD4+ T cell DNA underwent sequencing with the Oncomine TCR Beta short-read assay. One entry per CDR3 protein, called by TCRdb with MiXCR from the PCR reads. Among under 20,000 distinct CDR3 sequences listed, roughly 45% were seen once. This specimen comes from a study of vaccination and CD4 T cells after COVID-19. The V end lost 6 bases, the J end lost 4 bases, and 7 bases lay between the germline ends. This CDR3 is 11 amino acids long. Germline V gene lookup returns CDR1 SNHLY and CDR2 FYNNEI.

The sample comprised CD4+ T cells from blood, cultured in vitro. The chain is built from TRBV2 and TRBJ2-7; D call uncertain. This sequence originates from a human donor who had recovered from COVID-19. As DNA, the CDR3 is TGTGCCAGCAGGAGACTGTACGAGCAGTACTTC. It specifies CASRRLYEQYF.